This T cell receptor beta chain was identified during a study of T cells in Graves' hyperthyroidism and ophthalmopathy (dated by TCRdb to the late 2010s). With respect to the entire study: Peripheral blood samples were taken at initial diagnosis, before any treatment was given. A discovery cohort of approximately 97 patients, about 40 with Graves' ophthalmopathy and 55 to 65 with stable Graves' hyperthyroidism, was used to find distinguishing TCR V-J signatures. After blood sampling, hyperthyroidism patients were treated with methimazole at a starting dose of 30 mg daily, and ophthalmopathy patients were treated with high-dose intravenous methylprednisolone. The roughly 100 discovery patients were divided at random into training and test sets in a 7:3 ratio. An independent validation cohort of under 20 hyperthyroidism patients and some 15 patients who later progressed to ophthalmopathy tested prospective prediction of ophthalmopathy. According to the paper, TCR Vbeta CDR3 sequencing was carried out on 135 peripheral blood samples, which came from approximately 41 ophthalmopathy, under 80 hyperthyroidism and roughly 17 progressor patients. In about 6 Graves' hyperthyroidism patients, the study also compared T-cell repertoires from thyroid tissue with T-cell repertoires from blood. On the study overall, not on this receptor specifically: In cross-validation, a model built on a 13 V-J signature told ophthalmopathy apart from stable hyperthyroidism with approximately 90% sensitivity and approximately 84% specificity, and in testing the same model reached 80%/75%. In validation, progression to ophthalmopathy was predicted by the model with roughly 71% sensitivity and 72% to 80% specificity, a median of around 6.5 months before onset. Most expanded thyroid clonotypes (frequency above 0.001) were also detected in blood, a finding suggesting that blood repertoires may reflect thyroid immune responses. Sample size was not statistically predetermined, and investigators were not blinded to group allocation.

The TCR beta CDR3 regions were amplified from the RNA transcripts. A first-round RT-PCR of the TCR CDR3 used the HTBI primer set with the Qiagen OneStep RT-PCR kit. Libraries were constructed in a second round of multiplex PCR, after which size selection and purification were carried out. Paired-end sequencing of the libraries was performed with 100 bp reads on an Illumina HiSeq2000. For the original study's pipeline: SOAPnuke was used to process the raw data, throwing out any read that contained adapters or uncalled bases, had a mean Phred below 15, or lacked an exact constant-primer or identifier match. High-quality paired reads were merged with COPE v1.2.5, and unique nucleotide sequences were defined as clonotypes. MiTCR v1.1 was used to align the clonotypes against IMGT TRBV, TRBD and TRBJ reference segments. Only V-J combinations with frequency above 0.0001, covering about 99% of repertoires, were analysed. The TCS score was defined as F50 (clonal expansion) divided by E x V (chaos), with BLOSUM62-based TCRdist calculated between CDR3 peptides within each V-J. Welch's t-statistics and random forest reduced roughly 500 V-J features to 13, which were used in a naive Bayes classifier (R e1071). TCRdb took the public reads, trimmed them with fastp at Q25, ran MiXCR for clone calling and kept in-frame beta chains. Each record represents a unique CDR3 protein, reported with the most common genes and DNA among its rows. The authors' filters were not applied to this entry. The sample profile shows about 250,000 distinct CDR3 sequences; approximately 23% of them were found once. Jointly, the top ten make up roughly 32% of the sample.

Moderately to severely active disease, a Clinical Activity Score of at least 3, a NOSPECS grade of at least 4, and a duration under 3 months were present in ophthalmopathy patients. Patients with uncontrolled infections, other autoimmune diseases, pregnancy or lactation were excluded. Clinical symptoms, serum thyroxine and TRAb, thyroid ultrasound, and orbital computed tomography formed the basis for the diagnoses. Ficoll-Paque density gradient centrifugation was used to isolate PBMCs from under 11 ml of fresh peripheral blood. Total RNA was extracted using Trizol reagent, and RNA quality was assessed on an Agilent 2100 Bioanalyzer. This clonotype appeared many times. Its specific antigen is unknown. The junction departs from germline at one end; a sequencing error may be responsible. The CDR3, from cysteine to phenylalanine, totals 9 residues. Only the CDR3 DNA stays, 27 bases, in frame from base 1. The germline V gene (reference sequence) supplies CDR1 GTSNPN and CDR2 SVGIG.

What was sequenced was blood. This clonotype was obtained from a woman in her forties with Graves' ophthalmopathy. Rearrangement joined TRBV30 to TRBJ1-3; the D gene is possibly TRBD1, with 5 bases matching. Here the CDR3 is given as CASAPPGTF. The DNA sequence follows: TGTGCCTCGGCCCCGCCAGGGACTTTC.